Presented here are 2 T cell receptor beta chains from one specimen sequenced in a study of blood T cell repertoires in COVID-19. Measured with immunoSEQ multiplex PCR; TCRdb has only the in-frame clones, and not every one. The table lists approximately 65,000 clones, just over 70% of them singletons. What was sequenced was PBMCs or T cells enriched from blood (not recorded which). These receptors all stem from an older woman who had been exposed to COVID-19.

The chain is built from TRBV5-1 and TRBJ1-4; 10 nucleotides agree with TRBD1. The CDR3 sequence is 15 residues long. Germline values: CDR1 SGHRS, CDR2 YFSETQ. The J segment lost 8 bases and the V segment lost 4 bases, leaving 8 bases of the junction unmatched. CDR3 amino acids: CASSTLGTGDEKLFF. In nucleotides, the CDR3 is TGCGCCAGCAGCACCCTCGGGACAGGGGACGAAAAACTGTTTTTT.

V and J are TRBV5-1 and TRBJ1-1; TRBD1 agrees at 7 bases. CDR3 length equals 15 residues. Trimming at V came to 4 bases and at J to 4 bases, leaving 10 bases not matched to a gene. Per germline, CDR1 SGHRS and CDR2 YFSETQ. This chain's CDR3 is CASSTDRVLGTEAFF. The CDR3, as DNA: TGCGCCAGCAGCACAGACAGGGTTTTGGGCACTGAAGCTTTCTTT. Variable domain in full (rest from reference TRBV5-1 and TRBJ1-1): KAGVTQTPRYLIKTRGQQVTLSCSPISGHRSVSWYQQTPGQGLQFLFEYFSETQRNKGNFPGRFSGRQFSNSRSEMNVSTLELGDSALYLCASSTDRVLGTEAFFGQGTRLTVV.